The rows below give T cell receptor beta chains drawn from one sample of a study of OX40 agonist ivuxolimab in advanced cancers. The assay was immunoSEQ multiplex PCR, and TCRdb's table has in-frame clones only and misses some. This sample yields about 26,000 clones, of which about 76% are seen a single time; 13% to 15% belongs to the top ten. Sequences were derived from CD4+ or CD8+ T cells sorted from blood, sampled in a trial of the OX40 agonist ivuxolimab. These TCRs come from an adult with an advanced solid tumor such as melanoma, head and neck, liver or kidney cancer. Both conserved end residues are part of each CDR3. The order of the fields is D gene, clone size, J gene, V gene, CDR3 protein, CDR3 DNA. A D gene is named only where the DNA matches it firmly. Some rows mark clone size as missing; the rest say once, few, many or name a class of expanded clone.

d_call: -; clone_size: -; j_call: TRBJ1-1; v_call: TRBV19; cdr3_aa: CASTPGAPEAFF; cdr3_nt: TGTGCCAGTACCCCAGGGGCGCCTGAAGCTTTCTTT
d_call: TRBD2; clone_size: -; j_call: TRBJ2-1; v_call: TRBV6-5; cdr3_aa: CASSYSMSGGNEQFF; cdr3_nt: TGTGCCAGCAGTTACTCGATGTCCGGGGGGAATGAGCAGTTCTTC
d_call: -; clone_size: medium-sized; j_call: TRBJ1-5; v_call: TRBV10-3; cdr3_aa: CAISDYGQERGQPQHF; cdr3_nt: TGTGCCATCAGTGATTATGGGCAGGAGAGGGGTCAGCCCCAGCATTTT
d_call: TRBD1; clone_size: -; j_call: TRBJ2-7; v_call: TRBV6-5; cdr3_aa: CASNRGQGYYEQYF; cdr3_nt: TGTGCCAGCAACCGGGGACAGGGCTACTACGAGCAGTACTTC
d_call: -; clone_size: -; j_call: TRBJ2-2; v_call: TRBV6-1; cdr3_aa: CASSEIQWQTTGELFF; cdr3_nt: TGTGCCAGCAGTGAAATACAGTGGCAGACTACCGGGGAGCTGTTTTTT
d_call: -; clone_size: -; j_call: TRBJ1-2; v_call: TRBV19; cdr3_aa: CASSISHEYGYTF; cdr3_nt: TGTGCCAGTAGTATCTCGCACGAATATGGCTACACCTTC
d_call: TRBD2; clone_size: -; j_call: TRBJ2-5; v_call: TRBV7-2; cdr3_aa: CASSLRLASYQETQYF; cdr3_nt: TGTGCCAGCAGCTTGCGACTAGCGTCCTACCAAGAGACCCAGTACTTC
d_call: -; clone_size: medium-sized; j_call: TRBJ2-1; v_call: TRBV4-2; cdr3_aa: CASSRLTGQPEQFF; cdr3_nt: TGTGCCAGCAGCCGCTTGACCGGCCAGCCAGAGCAGTTCTTC
d_call: -; clone_size: -; j_call: TRBJ2-1; v_call: TRBV7-9; cdr3_aa: CASSLARSIEVQFF; cdr3_nt: TGTGCCAGCAGCTTAGCGCGATCCATCGAGGTCCAGTTCTTC
d_call: -; clone_size: once; j_call: TRBJ2-1; v_call: TRBV7-6; cdr3_aa: CASSSGTRPMLF; cdr3_nt: TGTGCCAGCAGCTCCGGGACCAGGCCGATGCTCTTC
d_call: TRBD2; clone_size: -; j_call: TRBJ2-1; v_call: TRBV7-1; cdr3_aa: CASSAPFLAGGPYEQFF; cdr3_nt: TGTGCCAGCAGCGCACCATTCCTAGCGGGGGGGCCCTATGAGCAGTTCTTC
d_call: -; clone_size: -; j_call: TRBJ2-7; v_call: TRBV6-5; cdr3_aa: CASSELGSGNEQYF; cdr3_nt: TGTGCCAGCAGTGAATTGGGCAGTGGAAACGAGCAGTACTTC
d_call: -; clone_size: -; j_call: TRBJ1-3; v_call: TRBV21-1; cdr3_aa: CASSEDRVLGPGNTIYF; cdr3_nt: TGTGCCAGCAGCGAAGACAGGGTGTTGGGGCCTGGAAACACCATATATTTT
d_call: -; clone_size: -; j_call: TRBJ2-1; v_call: TRBV4-1; cdr3_aa: CASSQNNEQFF; cdr3_nt: TGCGCCAGCAGCCAAAACAATGAGCAGTTCTTC
d_call: -; clone_size: once; j_call: TRBJ1-2; v_call: TRBV5-1; cdr3_aa: CASSWGEEGYTF; cdr3_nt: TGCGCCAGCAGCTGGGGGGAAGAGGGCTACACCTTC
d_call: -; clone_size: few; j_call: TRBJ2-1; v_call: TRBV20-1; cdr3_aa: CSARLDGFF; cdr3_nt: TGCAGTGCTAGACTCGATGGGTTCTTC
d_call: -; clone_size: -; j_call: TRBJ1-6; v_call: TRBV21-1; cdr3_aa: CASSGRTPWYSPLHF; cdr3_nt: TGTGCCAGCAGCGGCCGGACACCGTGGTATTCACCCCTCCACTTT
d_call: TRBD1; clone_size: -; j_call: TRBJ1-1; v_call: TRBV5-1; cdr3_aa: CASSLGDRVPTEAFF; cdr3_nt: TGCGCCAGCAGCTTAGGGGACAGGGTGCCCACTGAAGCTTTCTTT
d_call: -; clone_size: -; j_call: TRBJ2-1; v_call: TRBV9; cdr3_aa: CASSTFGGASYNEQFF; cdr3_nt: TGTGCCAGCAGCACATTTGGCGGAGCCTCCTACAATGAGCAGTTCTTC
d_call: -; clone_size: -; j_call: TRBJ2-7; v_call: TRBV29-1; cdr3_aa: CSVRTGREQYF; cdr3_nt: TGCAGCGTTAGAACAGGGAGGGAGCAGTACTTC
d_call: TRBD1; clone_size: -; j_call: TRBJ1-1; v_call: TRBV19; cdr3_aa: CASSMGVRGPEAFF; cdr3_nt: TGTGCCAGTAGTATGGGGGTGAGGGGGCCTGAAGCTTTCTTT
d_call: -; clone_size: -; j_call: TRBJ1-4; v_call: TRBV29-1; cdr3_aa: CSVEDPGSINEKLFF; cdr3_nt: TGCAGCGTTGAAGATCCAGGTAGCATTAATGAAAAACTGTTTTTT
d_call: -; clone_size: -; j_call: TRBJ1-2; v_call: TRBV11-2; cdr3_aa: CASSYGGDNYGYTF; cdr3_nt: TGTGCCAGCAGCTATGGAGGTGATAACTATGGCTACACCTTC
d_call: -; clone_size: -; j_call: TRBJ2-1; v_call: TRBV7-6; cdr3_aa: CASSLRPANEQFF; cdr3_nt: TGTGCCAGCAGCTTAAGACCAGCCAATGAGCAGTTCTTC
d_call: -; clone_size: -; j_call: TRBJ1-4; v_call: TRBV2; cdr3_aa: CASGRGPTNEKLFF; cdr3_nt: TGTGCCAGCGGGAGGGGCCCAACTAATGAAAAACTGTTTTTT
d_call: -; clone_size: -; j_call: TRBJ1-1; v_call: TRBV4-2; cdr3_aa: CASSQASAPSLNTEAFF; cdr3_nt: TGTGCCAGCAGCCAAGCGTCGGCCCCTTCCCTTAACACTGAAGCTTTCTTT
d_call: -; clone_size: -; j_call: TRBJ1-3; v_call: TRBV4-1; cdr3_aa: CASSPRQSSGNTIYF; cdr3_nt: TGCGCCAGCAGCCCCCGACAAAGCTCTGGAAACACCATATATTTT